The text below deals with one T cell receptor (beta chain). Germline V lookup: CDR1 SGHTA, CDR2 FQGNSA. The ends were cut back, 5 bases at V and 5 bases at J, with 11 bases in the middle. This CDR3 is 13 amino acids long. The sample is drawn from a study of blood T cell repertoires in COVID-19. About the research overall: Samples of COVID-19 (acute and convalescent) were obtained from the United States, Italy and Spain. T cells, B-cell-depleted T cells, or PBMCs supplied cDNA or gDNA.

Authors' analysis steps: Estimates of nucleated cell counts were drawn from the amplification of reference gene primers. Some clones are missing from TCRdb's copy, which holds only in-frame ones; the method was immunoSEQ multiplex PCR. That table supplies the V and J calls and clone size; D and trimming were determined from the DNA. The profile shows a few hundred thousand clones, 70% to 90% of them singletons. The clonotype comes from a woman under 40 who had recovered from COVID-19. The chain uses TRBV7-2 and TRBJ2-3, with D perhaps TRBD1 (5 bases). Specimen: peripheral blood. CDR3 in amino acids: CASSQGALDTQYF. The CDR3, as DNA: TGTGCCAGCAGCCAAGGGGCCCTAGATACGCAGTATTTT.